The 11 T cell receptor beta chains in this list originate from one sample, sequenced in a study of T cells in Graves' hyperthyroidism and ophthalmopathy. Template material for amplifying TCR beta CDR3 regions consisted of RNA transcripts. The TCR CDR3 first-round RT-PCR relied on the HTBI primer set. TCRdb re-analysed the multiplex PCR reads in MiXCR, keeping a single row per CDR3 protein. The sample records some 550,000 distinct CDR3 sequences, 16% being singletons. Sequenced material: blood. The origin of the receptors is a woman aged 40 to 49 with Graves' ophthalmopathy.

Many counts were recorded for this clonotype. This sequence joins TRBV28 and TRBJ1-5, with 9 positions matching TRBD1. CDR3 length equals 18 residues. With 4 bases clipped from V and 3 bases from J, the junction kept 13 bases outside the gene matches. Germline V CDR1 and CDR2: MDHEN, SYDVKM. The CDR3 sequence is CASSSPGTGFGANQPQHF. As DNA, the CDR3 is TGTGCCAGCAGTTCCCCCGGGACAGGGTTTGGAGCCAATCAGCCCCAGCATTTT.

This clonotype showed up just a few times. The V call is TRBV15, the J call TRBJ1-4; 9 bases fit TRBD1. Losses at the gene ends were 4 bases for V and 0 bases for J; bases not matched to a gene: 3. The CDR3 extends over 16 amino acids. CDR1 is LNHNV, CDR2 YYDKDF, per germline (reference sequence). For the CDR3, the DNA is TGTGCCACCAGCATAAGGACAGGGGCAACTAATGAAAAACTGTTTTTT. It translates to CATSIRTGATNEKLFF.

The J gene is TRBJ2-7, the V gene TRBV11-2; perhaps TRBD1 as D (6 bases). CDR3 length: 14 residues. Trimming took 7 bases from V and 0 from J, leaving 13 bases between them. Germline V gene sequence: CDR1 SGHAT, CDR2 FQNNGV. The CDR3 loop is CASKPGHSSYEQYF. CDR3 bases: TGTGCCAGCAAGCCGGGACACAGCTCCTACGAGCAGTACTTC.

In its sample, this clonotype was seen many times. This rearrangement joins TRBV28 to TRBJ1-1; D gene unclear. Per the germline V gene, CDR1 is MDHEN and CDR2 is SYDVKM. With 8 bases removed from V and 3 bases from J, the gap between germline ends came to 4 bases. This CDR3 has 10 residues. In DNA form, the CDR3 reads TGTGCCAGCCAACACACTGAAGCTTTCTTT. Encoded protein: CASQHTEAFF.

A few counts support this clonotype. The chain employs TRBV20-1 and TRBJ2-3; 9 nucleotides agree with TRBD2. With V trimmed by 4 bases and J by 0 bases, 11 bases remained unmatched. Looked up from germline, CDR1 is DFQATT and CDR2 is SNEGSKA (reference sequence). The CDR3 is made up of 17 amino acids. The CDR3 nucleotides read TGCAGTGCTAAAGAAGAGCGGGGGGTAAGAAGCACAGATACGCAGTATTTT. Its protein product is CSAKEERGVRSTDTQYF.

For this clonotype: This may be a read error: a much more frequent sequence differs by one nucleotide. The chain is built from TRBV28 and TRBJ2-7, with unresolved D. Germline lookup yields CDR1 MDHEN and CDR2 SYDVKM. V was pared by 8 bases and J by 3 bases, with 11 bases between. The CDR3 runs to 12 residues. The CDR3 DNA reads as TGTGCCAGCGGTGAGCCTTACTACGAGCAGTACTTC. The encoded protein is CASGEPYYEQYF.

This clonotype is a singleton in its sample. A much larger clonotype is one base distant, so this may be a read error. The genes are TRBV28 and TRBJ2-5; 9 nucleotides line up with TRBD2. In germline, CDR1 is MDHEN, CDR2 SYDVKM. The CDR3 runs 15 residues. The CDR3 coding sequence is TGTGCCGGCAGCCTCTATAGCGGGAGCGGGGAGACCCAGTACTTC. Translating gives CAGSLYSGSGETQYF.

There are many counts of this clonotype. This chain joins TRBV11-2 and TRBJ2-2, with a weak D call TRBD2 (5 bases). The germline CDR1 and CDR2 sequences are SGHAT and FQNNGV. V lost 1 base and J lost 4, with 7 bases in between. The CDR3 extends over 14 amino acids. The CDR3 nucleotides read TGTGCCAGCAGCTTAGGAGGGATCACCGGGGAGCTGTTTTTT. Translation: CASSLGGITGELFF. The entire variable domain, with the rest obtained from reference TRBV11-2 and TRBJ2-2, is as follows: EAGVAQSPRYKIIEKRQSVAFWCNPISGHATLYWYQQILGQGPKLLIQFQNNGVVDDSQLPKDRFSAERLKGVDSTLKIQPAKLEDSAVYLCASSLGGITGELFFGEGSRLTVL.

This clonotype was seen many times. This chain links TRBV6-1 with TRBJ1-2, with 10 bases that match TRBD1. Germline trimming cut 5 bases from V and 4 bases from J; bases unmatched to any gene: 10. The CDR3 totals 16 residues. Germline-derived CDR1 and CDR2 are MNHNS and SASEGT. For the CDR3, the DNA is TGTGCCAGCAGTCCCGACAGGGGGCGGCGGGGCTATGGCTACACCTTC. It codes for CASSPDRGRRGYGYTF.

The V and J genes are TRBV20-1 and TRBJ2-1; D not resolved. The germline V gene has CDR1 DFQATT and CDR2 SNEGSKA (reference sequence). The CDR3 is made up of 14 amino acids. V was clipped by 3 bases and J by 4 bases, with 13 bases between them. The CDR3 DNA reads as TGCAGTGCTAGTGGGGTTTGGGAATACAATGAGCAGTTCTTC. Amino acid sequence: CSASGVWEYNEQFF.

This clonotype was counted many times. The genes are TRBV12-3 or TRBV12-4 and TRBJ1-6; 8 bases are shared with TRBD1. Germline trimming cut 6 bases from V and 8 bases from J; bases unmatched to any gene: 9. CDR3 size: 15 residues. The CDR3 is CASSSARQGHSPLHF. In DNA form, the CDR3 reads TGTGCCAGCAGCTCAGCGCGACAGGGGCATTCACCCCTCCACTTT.